The present T cell receptor beta chain was sequenced within a study of cytomegalovirus exposure and HLA in healthy donors. About the study: As released early, the data held 75 million to 90 million unique TCRs from HLA-typed donors.

Donors showed nominal health when sampled, although they likely had unrecorded immune exposures. 60 Vbeta and 13 Jbeta primers were used in PCR. Using immunoSEQ multiplex PCR, the repertoire was profiled, and TCRdb retains in-frame clones only, with some absent. The sample has around 71,000 clones, roughly 60% seen once; the top ten hold 5.7%. Germline V gene lookup returns CDR1 MNHEY and CDR2 SMNVEV (reference sequence). V gave up 6 bases and J gave up 5 bases, with 19 bases separating them. CDR3 length equals 15 residues. V and J are TRBV27 and TRBJ1-2, with a tentative D call TRBD1 (5 bases). Sequencing input: PBMCs. The source is a man under 40 in good health and CMV-seropositive. The CDR3 DNA reads TGTGCCAGCAGATCTTTAGGAGTAGGGGAATATGGCTACACCTTC. As protein: CASRSLGVGEYGYTF.